This paragraph reports one T cell receptor (beta chain). Its matching antigen is unknown. The sample comes from a study of human T cells and chemical hapten exposure. Study-wide background: While the approximately 25-week study was under way, patients received diphenylcyclopropenone on the scalp every week. Study-level results: DPC sensitization produced no change in TCRs with frequency above 1 in 1000.

Time point meaning: pre-sensitization, week 0. Described treatment: therapeutic diphenylcyclopropenone sensitization with weekly scalp DPC. MiXCR, applied by TCRdb to the RACE reads, yields one record per CDR3 protein. The repertoire includes a few hundred thousand distinct CDR3 sequences, 5.5% of them detected once, and under 9.5% sits in the top ten. CDR1 and CDR2 (germline): DFQATT, SNEGSKA (reference sequence). CDR3 length equals 13 residues. Sequences were derived from whole blood, sampled in connection with sensitization to the hapten diphenylcyclopropenone (DPC). The source is a woman under 30 with alopecia areata. Some clones in this sample may be carry-over from other donors' samples. The chain recombines TRBV20-1 with TRBJ1-2; 7 bases match TRBD1. CDR3 nucleotide sequence: TGCAGGCCAGGGGGTAGCAGGAGCTATGGCTACACCTTC. Its translation is CRPGGSRSYGYTF.